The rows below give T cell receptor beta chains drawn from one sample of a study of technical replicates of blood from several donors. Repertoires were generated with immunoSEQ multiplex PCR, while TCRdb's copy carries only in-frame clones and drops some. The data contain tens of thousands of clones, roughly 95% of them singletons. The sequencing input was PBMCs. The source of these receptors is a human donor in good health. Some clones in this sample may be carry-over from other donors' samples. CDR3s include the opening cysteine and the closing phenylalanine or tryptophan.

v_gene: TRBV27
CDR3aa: CASSPTSGRLGTDTQYF

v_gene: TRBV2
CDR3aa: CASSLQLLGPYEQYF

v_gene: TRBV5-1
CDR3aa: CASSSAGGYNEQFF

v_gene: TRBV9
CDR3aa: CASSVDQGPGLSPLHF

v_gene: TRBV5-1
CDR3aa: CASTRGSTSYNEQFF

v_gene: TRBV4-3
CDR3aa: CASSRGAAGGNTGELFF

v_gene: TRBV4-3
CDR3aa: CASSQFRTGGSDTQYF

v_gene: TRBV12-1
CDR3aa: CASSFPSSVRTDTQYF

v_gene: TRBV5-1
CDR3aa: CASSLGLAFNEQFF

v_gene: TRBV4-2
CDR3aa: CASSQGGETYGYTF

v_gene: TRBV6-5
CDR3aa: CASSFGRGGTYEQYF

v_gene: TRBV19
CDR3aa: CASSIPAETYGYTF

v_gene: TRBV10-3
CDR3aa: CAIGVTSDSGNTIYF

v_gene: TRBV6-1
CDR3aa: CASTDSGRSYNEQFF

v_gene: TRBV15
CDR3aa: CATSRYYPGRGYGYTF

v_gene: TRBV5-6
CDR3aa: CASSRGGGPYNEQFF

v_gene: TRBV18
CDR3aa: CASSKDTGGYGYTF

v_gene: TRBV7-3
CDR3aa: CASSPTGADGYTF

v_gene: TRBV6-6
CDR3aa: CASSPLAGRSYNEQFF

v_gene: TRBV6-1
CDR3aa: CASSERQGTSPLHF

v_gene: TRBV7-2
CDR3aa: CASSLVKRGFQETQYF

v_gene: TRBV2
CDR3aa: CASTYWTGATDTQYF

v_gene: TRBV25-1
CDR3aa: CASAVGSGIYGYTF

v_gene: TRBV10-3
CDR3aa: CAIRVAGGQAYEQYF

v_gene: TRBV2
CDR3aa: CASRRSLAGAYNEQFF

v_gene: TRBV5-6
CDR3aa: CASTFDRANTEAFF

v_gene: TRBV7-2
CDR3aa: CASSLRRGTDTQYF

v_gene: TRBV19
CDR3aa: CASSTATGTDYGYTF

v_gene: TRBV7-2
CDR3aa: CASSRWGPTTGELFF

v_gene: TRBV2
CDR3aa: CASSEEGRRGSPLHF

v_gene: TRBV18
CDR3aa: CASSPGQGGYGYTF

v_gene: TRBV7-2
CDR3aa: CASSLLGQGGGYTF

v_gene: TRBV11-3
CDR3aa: CASSLYGGSETQYF

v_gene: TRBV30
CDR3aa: CAWRKARAATNEKLFF

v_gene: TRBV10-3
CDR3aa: CAITGGGTNYGYTF

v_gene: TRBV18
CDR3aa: CASSASGQGAAEFF

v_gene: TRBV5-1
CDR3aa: CASSLGPSGEGDTQYF

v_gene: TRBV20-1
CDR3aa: CSASRGRGYTF

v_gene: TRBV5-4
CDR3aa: CASSSSMGAGGETQYF

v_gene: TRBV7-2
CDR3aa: CASSLRATDTIYF

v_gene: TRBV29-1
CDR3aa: CSTNRGRGANVLTF

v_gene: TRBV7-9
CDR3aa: CASSPAGTSGNEQFF

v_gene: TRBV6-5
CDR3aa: CASTHRQRIETQYF

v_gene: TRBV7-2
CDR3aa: CASSPLPTSSSTDTQYF

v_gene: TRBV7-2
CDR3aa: CASSLDKTGTNYGYTF

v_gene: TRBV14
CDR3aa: CASSSGDRSSYEQYF